This T cell receptor (beta chain) was recovered during a study of siplizumab effects on memory and regulatory T cells. With 5 bases removed from V and 7 bases from J, the gap between germline ends came to 18 bases. This CDR3 region has 15 residues. CDR1 is LNHDA and CDR2 is SQIVND in the germline V gene (reference sequence). Assay used: immunoSEQ multiplex PCR; TCRdb lists only in-frame clones, some missing. The table has roughly 100,000 clones, around nine tenths seen once. This clone was observed a few times. Its antigen is not known. Findings and caveats of the study: Proliferating siplizumab-culture Tregs lacked confirmation of suppressive function. Assignment to unstimulated subsets succeeded for only a minor fraction of the alloreactive clones.

The specimen sequenced was CD4+ T cells sorted from blood. The genes are TRBV19 and TRBJ1-5, with D possibly matching TRBD1 (5 bases). This receptor was identified in a human donor in good health. The CDR3 DNA sequence: TGTGCCAGTAGTGACGGTCGGCAGGGTGTACAGCCCCAGCATTTT. Its protein is CASSDGRQGVQPQHF.